This is a list of T cell receptor beta chains from one sample in a study of CD8 T cells in Susac syndrome. MiXCR was run by TCRdb on the immunoSEQ multiplex PCR reads, yielding one entry per CDR3 protein. The data contain some 190,000 distinct CDR3 sequences, roughly 94% of them singletons. Sequencing used CD4+ T cells from PBMCs. Receptors were obtained from a human donor in good health. CDR3s include the opening cysteine and the closing phenylalanine or tryptophan. The D gene is left open where the match is weak. Rows may omit the clone size; those that give it use once, few, many or a size class.

clone size	V gene	D gene	J gene	CDR3 protein	CDR3 DNA
-	TRBV29-1	TRBD2	TRBJ2-1	CSVPSGSYNEQFF	TGCAGCGTTCCTAGCGGCTCCTACAATGAGCAGTTCTTC
-	TRBV18	-	TRBJ1-5	CASSPNRGNQPQHF	TGTGCCAGCTCACCAAACAGGGGCAATCAGCCCCAGCATTTT
-	TRBV7-2	-	TRBJ1-4	CASSFGQFNEKLFF	TGTGCCAGCAGCTTTGGACAGTTTAATGAAAAACTGTTTTTT
-	TRBV3-1	TRBD2	TRBJ2-1	CASSQDHSGRLKVF	TGTGCCAGCAGCCAAGATCACAGCGGGAGATTAAAGGTCTTC
-	TRBV11-2	TRBD1	TRBJ2-1	CASGTGQGSYNEQFF	TGTGCCAGCGGAACTGGACAGGGCTCCTACAATGAGCAGTTCTTC
-	TRBV2	-	TRBJ1-2	CASLRTVGATF	TGTGCCAGCTTAAGGACCGTCGGCGCCACCTTC
-	TRBV29-1	-	TRBJ2-3	CSVARGSTDTQYF	TGCAGCGTCGCCCGTGGGTCCACAGATACGCAGTATTTT
-	TRBV12-3/TRBV12-4	TRBD1	TRBJ2-7	CASSLGLQGVSYEQYF	TGTGCCAGCAGTCTGGGGCTCCAGGGGGTATCCTACGAGCAGTACTTC
-	TRBV7-2	-	TRBJ1-4	CASSFLGLREKLFF	TGTGCCAGCAGCTTCTTAGGACTAAGAGAAAAACTGTTTTTT
-	TRBV25-1	-	TRBJ1-1	CASSDMNTEAFF	TGTGCCAGCAGTGATATGAACACTGAAGCTTTCTTT
-	TRBV20-1	-	TRBJ2-7	CSAKGNEQYF	TGCAGTGCTAAGGGTAACGAGCAGTACTTC
-	TRBV28	-	TRBJ2-4	CASSLFGVDIQYF	TGTGCCAGCAGTTTATTCGGCGTAGACATTCAGTACTTC
once	TRBV29-1	-	TRBJ1-2	CSVEIRSGALYGYTF	TGCAGCGTTGAAATAAGATCAGGGGCCCTCTATGGCTACACCTTC
-	TRBV28	-	TRBJ2-5	CASLTAGETQYF	TGTGCCAGCTTGACAGCAGGAGAGACCCAGTACTTC
-	TRBV6-5	-	TRBJ1-2	CASSYSERGGYTF	TGTGCCAGCAGTTACTCGGAACGCGGTGGCTACACCTTC
once	TRBV9	TRBD2	TRBJ2-1	CASSAPGLAGGTGTYEQFF	TGTGCCAGCAGCGCGCCGGGACTAGCGGGAGGCACAGGGACATATGAGCAGTTCTTC
-	TRBV28	-	TRBJ1-1	CASPSSTEDMNTEAFF	TGTGCCAGCCCGAGCTCGACAGAAGATATGAACACTGAAGCTTTCTTT
-	TRBV7-2	-	TRBJ1-2	CASSYVGYGYTF	TGTGCCAGCAGCTACGTCGGGTATGGCTACACCTTC
-	TRBV29-1	-	TRBJ2-3	CSVAQGGVEDTQYF	TGCAGCGTGGCCCAGGGGGGAGTAGAAGATACGCAGTATTTT
-	TRBV6-2/TRBV6-3	-	TRBJ2-1	CASRPTGYNEQFF	TGTGCCAGCAGGCCGACGGGTTACAATGAGCAGTTCTTC
-	TRBV29-1	-	TRBJ2-3	CSVAGGTDTQYF	TGCAGCGTTGCCGGGGGCACAGATACGCAGTATTTT
-	TRBV6-5	-	TRBJ2-1	CASSRGIYNEQFF	TGTGCCAGCAGTCGCGGGATTTACAATGAGCAGTTCTTC
-	TRBV5-1	-	TRBJ1-1	CASSLGGLGTEAFF	TGCGCCAGCAGCTTGGGAGGGTTGGGCACTGAAGCTTTCTTT
-	TRBV29-1	TRBD1	TRBJ1-5	CSVALGQGNYQPQHF	TGCAGCGTTGCTTTGGGACAGGGTAACTATCAGCCCCAGCATTTT
-	TRBV20-1	-	TRBJ2-1	CGSGRHEQFF	TGCGGCTCGGGGCGTCATGAGCAGTTCTTC
-	TRBV7-2	TRBD1	TRBJ2-7	CASSRGTGTHEQYF	TGTGCCAGCAGCCGAGGGACAGGGACCCACGAGCAGTACTTC
-	TRBV29-1	-	TRBJ1-1	CSVKLTVNTEAFF	TGCAGCGTCAAGCTGACAGTGAACACTGAAGCTTTCTTT
once	TRBV30	-	TRBJ1-2	CAWREVGPYGYTF	TGTGCCTGGAGGGAGGTAGGACCCTATGGCTACACCTTC
-	TRBV20-1	-	TRBJ2-5	CSASVVGETQYF	TGCAGTGCTTCCGTGGTTGGGGAGACCCAGTACTTC
-	TRBV29-1	TRBD2	TRBJ2-1	CSVETSGSSSGEQFF	TGCAGCGTTGAAACTAGCGGGAGTTCGTCCGGTGAGCAGTTCTTC
-	TRBV18	-	TRBJ2-7	CASSQGHSYEQYF	TGTGCCAGCTCACAAGGTCACTCCTACGAGCAGTACTTC
-	TRBV12-3/TRBV12-4	TRBD1	TRBJ2-3	CASSYQGARDTQYF	TGTGCCAGCAGTTACCAGGGGGCGCGTGATACGCAGTATTTT